This T cell receptor (beta chain) was captured in a study of CD4+ T cells in melanoma. Study-level results: CD8+ T cell, macrophage and B cell function reportedly correlated with neoantigen-specific CD4+ T cells. Reportedly, melanoma neoantigen-specific CD4+ T cells showed varied differentiation states.

A note on this clone: Antigen: not known.

Using immunoSEQ multiplex PCR, the repertoire was profiled, and TCRdb retains in-frame clones only, with some absent. The sample lists more than 110,000 clones; 92% were seen once. This clonotype was obtained from a human donor with melanoma.

Written as DNA, the CDR3 is TGTGCCAGCAGCTTTTCTAACCGGGGGCAATATGGCTACACCTTC. Amino acids: CASSFSNRGQYGYTF. The V call is TRBV5-4, the J call TRBJ1-2; perhaps TRBD1 as D (6 bases). This CDR3 is 15 amino acids long. CDR1 is SGHNT and CDR2 is YYREEE in the germline V gene (reference sequence). Trimming stripped 2 bases from V and 5 bases from J, with 16 bases between.